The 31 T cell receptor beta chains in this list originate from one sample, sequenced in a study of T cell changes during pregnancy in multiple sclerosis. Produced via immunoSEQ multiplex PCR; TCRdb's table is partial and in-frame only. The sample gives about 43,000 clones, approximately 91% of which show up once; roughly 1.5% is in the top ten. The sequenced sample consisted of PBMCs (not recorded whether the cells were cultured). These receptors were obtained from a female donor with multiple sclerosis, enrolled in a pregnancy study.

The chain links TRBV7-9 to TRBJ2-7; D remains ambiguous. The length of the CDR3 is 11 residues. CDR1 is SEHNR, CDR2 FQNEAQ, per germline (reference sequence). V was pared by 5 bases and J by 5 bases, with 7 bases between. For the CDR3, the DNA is TGTGCCAGCAGCAGGGTCCACGAGCAGTACTTC. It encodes CASSRVHEQYF.

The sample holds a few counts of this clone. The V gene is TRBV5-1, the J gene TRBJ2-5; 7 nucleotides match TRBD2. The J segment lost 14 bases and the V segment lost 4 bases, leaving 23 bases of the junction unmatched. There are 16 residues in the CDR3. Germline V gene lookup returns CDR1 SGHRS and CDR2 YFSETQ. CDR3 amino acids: CASSRKQSGDLRRTYF. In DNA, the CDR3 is TGCGCCAGCAGCCGGAAACAAAGCGGGGATCTCCGTCGAACCTACTTC.

The CDR3 spells CASSLEGRGTEAFF. Here the CDR3 DNA reads TGTGCCAGCAGCCTAGAGGGCCGAGGCACTGAAGCTTTCTTT. The chain combines TRBV6-5 with TRBJ1-1; D gene uncertain. Trimming took 6 bases from V and 4 from J, leaving 15 bases between them. From germline, CDR1 is MNHEY and CDR2 SVGAGI. This CDR3 spans 14 amino acids.

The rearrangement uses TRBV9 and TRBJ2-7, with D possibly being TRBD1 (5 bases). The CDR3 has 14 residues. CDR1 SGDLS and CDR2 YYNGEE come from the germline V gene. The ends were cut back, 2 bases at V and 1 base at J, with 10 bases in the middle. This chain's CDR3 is CASSVDSVSYEQYF. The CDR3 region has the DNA TGTGCCAGCAGCGTCGACAGCGTGTCCTACGAGCAGTACTTC.

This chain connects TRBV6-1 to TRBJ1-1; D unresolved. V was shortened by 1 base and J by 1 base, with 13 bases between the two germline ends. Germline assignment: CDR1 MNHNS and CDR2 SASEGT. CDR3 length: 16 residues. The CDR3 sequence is CASSEGPGWRNTEAFF. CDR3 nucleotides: TGTGCCAGCAGTGAAGGGCCCGGTTGGAGGAACACTGAAGCTTTCTTT.

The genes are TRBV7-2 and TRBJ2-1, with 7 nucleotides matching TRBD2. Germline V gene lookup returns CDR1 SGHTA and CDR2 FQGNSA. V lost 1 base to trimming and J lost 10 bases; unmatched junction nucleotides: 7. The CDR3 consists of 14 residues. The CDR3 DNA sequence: TGTGCCAGCAGCTTAGGCGGGAGACGAGGCGAGCAGTTCTTC. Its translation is CASSLGGRRGEQFF.

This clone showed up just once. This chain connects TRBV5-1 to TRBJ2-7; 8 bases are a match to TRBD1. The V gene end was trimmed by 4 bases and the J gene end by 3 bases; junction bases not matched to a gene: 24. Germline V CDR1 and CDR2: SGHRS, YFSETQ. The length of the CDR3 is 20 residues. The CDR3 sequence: CASSHNSGTGVGAGNYEQYF. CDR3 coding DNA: TGCGCCAGCAGCCATAACTCCGGGACAGGCGTAGGAGCGGGCAACTACGAGCAGTACTTC. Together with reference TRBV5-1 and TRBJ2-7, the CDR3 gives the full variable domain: KAGVTQTPRYLIKTRGQQVTLSCSPISGHRSVSWYQQTPGQGLQFLFEYFSETQRNKGNFPGRFSGRQFSNSRSEMNVSTLELGDSALYLCASSHNSGTGVGAGNYEQYFGPGTRLTVT.

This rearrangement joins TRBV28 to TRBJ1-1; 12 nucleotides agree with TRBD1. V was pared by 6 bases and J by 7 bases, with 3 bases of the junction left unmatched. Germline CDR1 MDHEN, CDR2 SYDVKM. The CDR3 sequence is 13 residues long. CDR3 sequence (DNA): TGTGCCAGCAGGGGACAGGGGGCCAGTGAAGCTTTCTTT. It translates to CASRGQGASEAFF.

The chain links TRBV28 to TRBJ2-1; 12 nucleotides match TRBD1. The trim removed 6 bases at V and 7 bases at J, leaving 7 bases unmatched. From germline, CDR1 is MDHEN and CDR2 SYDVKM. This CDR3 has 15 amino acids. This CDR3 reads CASRPGTGGRNEQFF. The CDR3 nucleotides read TGTGCCAGCAGGCCCGGGACAGGGGGCAGGAATGAGCAGTTCTTC.

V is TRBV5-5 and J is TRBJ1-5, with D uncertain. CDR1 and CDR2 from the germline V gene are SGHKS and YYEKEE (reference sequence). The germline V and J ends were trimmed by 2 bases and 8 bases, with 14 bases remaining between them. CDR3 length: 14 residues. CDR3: CASSLMSIREPQHF. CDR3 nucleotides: TGTGCCAGCAGCTTAATGTCGATTAGGGAGCCCCAGCATTTT.

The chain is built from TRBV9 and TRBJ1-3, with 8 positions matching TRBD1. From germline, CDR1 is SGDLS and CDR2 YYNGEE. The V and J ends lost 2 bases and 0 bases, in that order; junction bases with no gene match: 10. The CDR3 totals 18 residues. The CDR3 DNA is TGTGCCAGCAGCGTCTCACCGGGGACAGGCCGCTCTGGAAACACCATATATTTT. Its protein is CASSVSPGTGRSGNTIYF.

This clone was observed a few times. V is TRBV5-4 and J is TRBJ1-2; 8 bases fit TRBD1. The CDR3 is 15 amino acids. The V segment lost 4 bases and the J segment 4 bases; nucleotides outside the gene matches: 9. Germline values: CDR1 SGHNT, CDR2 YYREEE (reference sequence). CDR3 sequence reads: CASSPQTGAIYGYTF. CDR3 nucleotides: TGTGCCAGCAGCCCACAGACAGGGGCGATCTATGGCTACACCTTC.

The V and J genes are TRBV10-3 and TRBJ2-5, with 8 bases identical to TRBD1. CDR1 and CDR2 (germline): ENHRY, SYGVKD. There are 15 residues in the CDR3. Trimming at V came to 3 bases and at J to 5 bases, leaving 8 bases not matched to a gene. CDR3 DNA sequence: TGTGCCATCAGTGAACTTCCCGGGACAGGCGAGACCCAGTACTTC. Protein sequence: CAISELPGTGETQYF.

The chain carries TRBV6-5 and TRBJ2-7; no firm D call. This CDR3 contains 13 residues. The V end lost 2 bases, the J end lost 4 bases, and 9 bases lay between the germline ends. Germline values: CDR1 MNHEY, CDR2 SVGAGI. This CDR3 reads CASSYVELYEQYF. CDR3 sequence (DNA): TGTGCCAGCAGTTACGTAGAACTTTACGAGCAGTACTTC.

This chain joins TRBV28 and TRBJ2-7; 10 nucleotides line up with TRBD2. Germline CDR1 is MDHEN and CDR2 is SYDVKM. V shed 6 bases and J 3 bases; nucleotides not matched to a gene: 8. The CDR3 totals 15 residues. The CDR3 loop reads CASRSGTSAIYEQYF. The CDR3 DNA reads TGTGCCAGCAGAAGCGGGACTAGCGCGATCTACGAGCAGTACTTC.

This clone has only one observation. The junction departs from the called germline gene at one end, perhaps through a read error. This CDR3 reads CAWSETEASSEQYF. The CDR3 coding sequence is TGTGCCTGGAGTGAGACAGAGGCCTCCTCCGAGCAGTACTTC. The chain carries TRBV30 and TRBJ2-7; tentatively, D is TRBD1 (5 bases). The CDR3 length is 14 residues. CDR1 is GTSNPN and CDR2 is SVGIG in the germline V gene (reference sequence).

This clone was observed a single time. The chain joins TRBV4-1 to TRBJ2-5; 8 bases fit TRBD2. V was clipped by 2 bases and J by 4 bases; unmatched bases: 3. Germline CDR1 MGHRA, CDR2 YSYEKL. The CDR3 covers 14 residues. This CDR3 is CASSQTGGRETQYF. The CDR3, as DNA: TGCGCCAGCAGCCAAACGGGAGGGCGAGAGACCCAGTACTTC.

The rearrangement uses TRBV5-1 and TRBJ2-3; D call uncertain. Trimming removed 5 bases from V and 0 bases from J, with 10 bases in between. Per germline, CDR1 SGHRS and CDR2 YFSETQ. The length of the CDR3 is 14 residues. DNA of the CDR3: TGCGCCAGCAGTGAGCCGTCTAGCACAGATACGCAGTATTTT. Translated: CASSEPSSTDTQYF.

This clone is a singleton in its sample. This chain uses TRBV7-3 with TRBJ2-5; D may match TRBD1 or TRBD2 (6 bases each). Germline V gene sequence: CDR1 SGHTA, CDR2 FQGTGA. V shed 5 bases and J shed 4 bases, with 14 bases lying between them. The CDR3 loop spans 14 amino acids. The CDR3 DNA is TGTGCCAGCAGCCTTTTCGGGGGCCGAGAGACCCAGTACTTC. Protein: CASSLFGGRETQYF.

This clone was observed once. In DNA, the CDR3 is TGTGCCAGCAGTCAGGACATCTCCTACAATGAGCAGTTCTTC. Its translation: CASSQDISYNEQFF. J is TRBJ2-1 and V is TRBV2; possibly TRBD1 for D (5 bases). Germline CDR1 and CDR2: SNHLY and FYNNEI. The CDR3 totals 14 residues. Trimming removed 5 bases at V and 0 bases at J, with 8 bases between.

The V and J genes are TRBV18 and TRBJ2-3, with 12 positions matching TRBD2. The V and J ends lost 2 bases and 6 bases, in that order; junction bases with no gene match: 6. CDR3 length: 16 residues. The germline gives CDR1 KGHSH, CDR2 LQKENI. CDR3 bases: TGTGCCAGCTCACCAAACCGACTAGCGGGAGTTGATACGCAGTATTTT. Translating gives CASSPNRLAGVDTQYF.

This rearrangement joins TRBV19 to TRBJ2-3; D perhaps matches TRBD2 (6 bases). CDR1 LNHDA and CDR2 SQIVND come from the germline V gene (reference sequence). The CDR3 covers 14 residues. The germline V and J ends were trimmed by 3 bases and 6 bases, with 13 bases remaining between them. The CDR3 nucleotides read TGTGCCAGTAGTATTCCTGCGGGAAGGGATACGCAGTATTTT. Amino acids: CASSIPAGRDTQYF.

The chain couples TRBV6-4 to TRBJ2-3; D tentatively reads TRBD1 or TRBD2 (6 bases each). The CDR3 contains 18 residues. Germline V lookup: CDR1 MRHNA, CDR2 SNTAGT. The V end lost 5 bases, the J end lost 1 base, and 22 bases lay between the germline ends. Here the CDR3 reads CASSPSIGGGFGTDTQYF. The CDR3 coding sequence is TGTGCCAGCAGTCCCTCAATAGGAGGGGGATTCGGCACAGATACGCAGTATTTT.

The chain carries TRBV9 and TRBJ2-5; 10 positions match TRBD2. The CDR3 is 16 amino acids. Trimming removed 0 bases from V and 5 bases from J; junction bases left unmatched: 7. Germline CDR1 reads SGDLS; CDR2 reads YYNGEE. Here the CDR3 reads CASSVGVAGGRETQYF. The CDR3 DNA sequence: TGTGCCAGCAGCGTAGGAGTAGCGGGAGGTCGGGAGACCCAGTACTTC.

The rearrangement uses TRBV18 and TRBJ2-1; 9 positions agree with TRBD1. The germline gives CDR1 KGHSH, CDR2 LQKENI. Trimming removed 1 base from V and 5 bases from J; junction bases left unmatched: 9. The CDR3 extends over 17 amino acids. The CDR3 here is CASSPRVLQGADNEQFF. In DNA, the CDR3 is TGTGCCAGCTCACCACGGGTATTACAGGGGGCAGACAATGAGCAGTTCTTC.

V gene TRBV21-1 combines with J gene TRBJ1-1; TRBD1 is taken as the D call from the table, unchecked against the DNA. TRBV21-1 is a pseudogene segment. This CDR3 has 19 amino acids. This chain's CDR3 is CASSGVRDRGRRMNAEAFF. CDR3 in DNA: TGTGCCAGCAGCGGTGTCAGAGACAGGGGGAGGAGGATGAACGCTGAAGCTTTCTTT.

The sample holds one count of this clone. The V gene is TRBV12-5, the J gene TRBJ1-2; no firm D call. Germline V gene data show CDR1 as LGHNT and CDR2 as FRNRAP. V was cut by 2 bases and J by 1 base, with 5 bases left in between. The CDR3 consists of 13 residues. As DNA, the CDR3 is TGTGCTAGTGGTTTGTTCAGTAACTATGGCTACACCTTC. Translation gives CASGLFSNYGYTF.

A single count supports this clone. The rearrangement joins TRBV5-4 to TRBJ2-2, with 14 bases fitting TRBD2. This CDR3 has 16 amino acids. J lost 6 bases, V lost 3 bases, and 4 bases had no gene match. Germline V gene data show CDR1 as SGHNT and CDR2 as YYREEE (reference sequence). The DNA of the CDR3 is TGTGCCAGCAGCTGGGGACTAGCGGGAGTCCCCGGGGAGCTGTTTTTT. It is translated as CASSWGLAGVPGELFF.

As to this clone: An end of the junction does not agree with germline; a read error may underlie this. The chain's CDR3 is CSSSRIATDTQYF. The CDR3 DNA is TGTTCCAGCAGCCGTATCGCGACAGATACGCAGTATTTT. The gene calls are TRBV7-9 and TRBJ2-3; no clear D gene. Looked up from germline, CDR1 is SEHNR and CDR2 is FQNEAQ (reference sequence). The CDR3 has 13 amino acids. The full variable domain, completed using reference TRBV7-9 and TRBJ2-3, is DTGVSQNPRHKITKRGQNVTFRCDPISEHNRLYWYRQTLGQGPEFLTYFQNEAQLEKSRLLSDRFSAERPKGSFSTLEIQRTEQGDSAMYLCSSSRIATDTQYFGPGTRLTVL.

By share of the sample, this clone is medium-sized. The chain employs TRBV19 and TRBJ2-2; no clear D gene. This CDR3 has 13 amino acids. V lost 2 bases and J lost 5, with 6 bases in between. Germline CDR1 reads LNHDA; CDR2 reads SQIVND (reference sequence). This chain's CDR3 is CASSILLTGELFF. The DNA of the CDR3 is TGTGCCAGTAGTATATTACTAACCGGGGAGCTGTTTTTT.

CDR3 in amino acids: CASSRGPSNTIYF. CDR3 DNA: TGCGCCAGCAGCCGGGGACCCTCAAACACCATATATTTT. This chain connects TRBV5-1 to TRBJ1-3, with D perhaps matching TRBD1 (5 bases). The CDR3 loop spans 13 amino acids. The ends were cut back, 4 bases at V and 6 bases at J, with 11 bases in the middle. The germline CDR1 and CDR2 sequences are SGHRS and YFSETQ.